What follows describes a single T cell receptor (beta chain). Those enrolled, adults aged about 18 to 89 years, came from around 24 US areas. Cohort 3 donors were reported recovered after two negative PCRs, clearance, or symptom resolution. Clones were read by immunoSEQ multiplex PCR, and TCRdb kept only the in-frame ones, dropping some. The data show 310,000 or so clones, with about nine tenths seen just once and over 9.5% held by the top ten. The sample is drawn from a study of blood T cell repertoires in COVID-19. Whole-study context: The United States, Italy and Spain supplied acute and convalescent COVID-19 samples. Nucleic acid was either cDNA or gDNA, and it came from T cells, B-cell-depleted T cells, or PBMCs.

Germline V gene lookup returns CDR1 SGHRS and CDR2 YFSETQ. CDR3 length: 18 amino acids. Trimming removed 4 bases from V and 1 base from J; junction bases left unmatched: 16. The source is a woman aged 18-29 years who had recovered from COVID-19. This sequence joins TRBV5-1 and TRBJ1-2; 7 bases fit TRBD1. The material sequenced was PBMCs or T cells enriched from blood (not recorded which). The CDR3 coding sequence is TGCGCCAGCAGCGACAGACCCCCCGGGACAGAGAATAACTATGGCTACACCTTC. This encodes CASSDRPPGTENNYGYTF.